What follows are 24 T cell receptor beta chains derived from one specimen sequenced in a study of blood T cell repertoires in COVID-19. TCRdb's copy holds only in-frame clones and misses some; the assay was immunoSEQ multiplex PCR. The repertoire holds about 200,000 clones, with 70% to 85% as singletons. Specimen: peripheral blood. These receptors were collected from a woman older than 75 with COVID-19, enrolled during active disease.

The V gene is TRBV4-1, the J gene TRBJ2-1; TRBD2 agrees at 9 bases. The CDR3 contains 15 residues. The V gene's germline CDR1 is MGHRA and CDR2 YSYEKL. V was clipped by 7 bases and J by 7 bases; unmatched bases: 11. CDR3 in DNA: TGCGCCAGCAAATATATTAGCGGGAGTATGAATGAGCAGTTCTTC. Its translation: CASKYISGSMNEQFF.

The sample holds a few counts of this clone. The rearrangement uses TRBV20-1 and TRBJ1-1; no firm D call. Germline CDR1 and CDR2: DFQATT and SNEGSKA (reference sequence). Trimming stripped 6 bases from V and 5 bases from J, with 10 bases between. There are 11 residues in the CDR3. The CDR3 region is CSATPGTEAFF. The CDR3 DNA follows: TGCAGTGCCACCCCGGGTACTGAAGCTTTCTTT.

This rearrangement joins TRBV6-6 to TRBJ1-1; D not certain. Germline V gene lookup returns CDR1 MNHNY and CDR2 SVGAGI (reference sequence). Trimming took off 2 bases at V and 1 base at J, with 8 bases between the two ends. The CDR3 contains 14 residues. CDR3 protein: CASSYEQWNTEAFF. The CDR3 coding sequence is TGTGCCAGCAGTTACGAACAGTGGAACACTGAAGCTTTCTTT.

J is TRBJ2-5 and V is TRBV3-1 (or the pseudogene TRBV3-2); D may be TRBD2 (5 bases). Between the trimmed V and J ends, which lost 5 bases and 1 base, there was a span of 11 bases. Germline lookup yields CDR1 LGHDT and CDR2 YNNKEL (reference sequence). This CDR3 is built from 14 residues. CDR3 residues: CASSGTRSQETQYF. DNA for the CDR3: TGTGCCAGCAGCGGTACTAGATCCCAAGAGACCCAGTACTTC.

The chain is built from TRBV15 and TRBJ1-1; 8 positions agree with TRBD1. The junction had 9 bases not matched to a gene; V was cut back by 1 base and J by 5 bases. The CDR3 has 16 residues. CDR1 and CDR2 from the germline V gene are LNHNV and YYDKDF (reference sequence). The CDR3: CATSRGMTQGVTEAFF. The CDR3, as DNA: TGTGCCACCAGCAGAGGTATGACACAGGGGGTTACTGAAGCTTTCTTT. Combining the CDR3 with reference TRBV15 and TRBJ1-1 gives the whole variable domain DAMVIQNPRYQVTQFGKPVTLSCSQTLNHNVMYWYQQKSSQAPKLLFHYYDKDFNNEADTPDNFQSRRPNTSFCFLDIRSPGLGDTAMYLCATSRGMTQGVTEAFFGQGTRLTVV.

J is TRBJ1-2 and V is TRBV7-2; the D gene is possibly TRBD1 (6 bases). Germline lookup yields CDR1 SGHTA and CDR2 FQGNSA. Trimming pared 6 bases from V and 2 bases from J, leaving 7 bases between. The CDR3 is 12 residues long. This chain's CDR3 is CASSQGNYGYTF. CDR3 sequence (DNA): TGTGCCAGCAGTCAGGGGAACTATGGCTACACCTTC.

The CDR3 protein is CASRRVMNTEAFF. The CDR3 DNA follows: TGTGCCAGCCGGCGGGTGATGAACACTGAAGCTTTCTTT. The chain is built from TRBV12-3 or TRBV12-4 and TRBJ1-1; the D is unclear. V dropped 8 bases and J dropped 0 bases, with 10 bases sitting between them. The length of the CDR3 is 13 residues.

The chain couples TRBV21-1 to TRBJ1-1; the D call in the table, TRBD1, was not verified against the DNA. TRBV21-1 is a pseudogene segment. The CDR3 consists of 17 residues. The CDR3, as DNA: TGTGCCAGCAGCAAAGGTGACGTCCACAGGAATAACACTGAAGCTTTCTTT. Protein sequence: CASSKGDVHRNNTEAFF.

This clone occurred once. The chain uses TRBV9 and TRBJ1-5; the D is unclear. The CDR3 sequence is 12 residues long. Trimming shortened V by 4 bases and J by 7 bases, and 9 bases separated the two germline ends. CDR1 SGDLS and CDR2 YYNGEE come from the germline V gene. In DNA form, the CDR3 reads TGTGCCAGCAGCTGGGCCGTCCAGCCCCAGCATTTT. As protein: CASSWAVQPQHF.

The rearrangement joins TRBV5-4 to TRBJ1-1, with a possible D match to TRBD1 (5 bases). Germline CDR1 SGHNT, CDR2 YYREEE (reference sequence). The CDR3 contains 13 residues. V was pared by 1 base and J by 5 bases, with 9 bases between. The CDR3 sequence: CASSLTGLTEAFF. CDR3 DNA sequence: TGTGCCAGCAGCTTGACAGGTCTGACTGAAGCTTTCTTT.

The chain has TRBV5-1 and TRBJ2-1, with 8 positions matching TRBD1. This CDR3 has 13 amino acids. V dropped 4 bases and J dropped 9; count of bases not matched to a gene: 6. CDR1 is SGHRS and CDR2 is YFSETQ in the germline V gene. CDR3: CASSLQGAGEQFF. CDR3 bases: TGCGCCAGCAGCCTGCAGGGGGCCGGTGAGCAGTTCTTC. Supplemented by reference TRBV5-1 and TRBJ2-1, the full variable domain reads KAGVTQTPRYLIKTRGQQVTLSCSPISGHRSVSWYQQTPGQGLQFLFEYFSETQRNKGNFPGRFSGRQFSNSRSEMNVSTLELGDSALYLCASSLQGAGEQFFGPGTRLTVL.

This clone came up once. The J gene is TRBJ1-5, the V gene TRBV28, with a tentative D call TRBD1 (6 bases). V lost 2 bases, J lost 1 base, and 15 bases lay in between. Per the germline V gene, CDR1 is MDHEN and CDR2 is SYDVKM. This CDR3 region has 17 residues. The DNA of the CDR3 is TGTGCCAGCAGTTTAAGTCCGTCCAGGGGAAGCAATCAGCCCCAGCATTTT. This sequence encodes CASSLSPSRGSNQPQHF.

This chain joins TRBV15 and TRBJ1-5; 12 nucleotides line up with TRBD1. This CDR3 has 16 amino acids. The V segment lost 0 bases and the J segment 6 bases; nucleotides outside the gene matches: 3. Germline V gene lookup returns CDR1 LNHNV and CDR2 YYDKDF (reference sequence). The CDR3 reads CATSREGTGGVQPQHF. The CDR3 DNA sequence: TGTGCCACCAGCAGAGAGGGGACAGGGGGCGTTCAGCCCCAGCATTTT.

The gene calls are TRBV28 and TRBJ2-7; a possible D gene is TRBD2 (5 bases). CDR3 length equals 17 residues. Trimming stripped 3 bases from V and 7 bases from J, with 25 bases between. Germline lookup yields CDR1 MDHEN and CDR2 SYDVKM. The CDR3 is CASSLSRLNPIRGEQYF. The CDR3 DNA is TGTGCCAGCAGTTTGAGCAGGTTAAACCCCATTCGGGGTGAGCAGTACTTC.

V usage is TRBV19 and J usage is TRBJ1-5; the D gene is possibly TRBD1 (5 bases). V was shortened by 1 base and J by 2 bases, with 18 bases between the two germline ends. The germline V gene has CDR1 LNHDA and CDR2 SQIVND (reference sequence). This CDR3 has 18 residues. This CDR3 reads CASSIGFGAQGGNQPQHF. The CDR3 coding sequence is TGTGCCAGTAGTATAGGTTTCGGCGCCCAGGGCGGCAATCAGCCCCAGCATTTT.

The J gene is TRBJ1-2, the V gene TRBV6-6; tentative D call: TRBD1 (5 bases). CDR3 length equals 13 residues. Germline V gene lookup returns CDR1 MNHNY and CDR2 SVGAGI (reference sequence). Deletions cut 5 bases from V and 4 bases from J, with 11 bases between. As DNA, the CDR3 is TGTGCCAGCAGTCAGGGACTATCCTATGGCTACACCTTC. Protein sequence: CASSQGLSYGYTF.

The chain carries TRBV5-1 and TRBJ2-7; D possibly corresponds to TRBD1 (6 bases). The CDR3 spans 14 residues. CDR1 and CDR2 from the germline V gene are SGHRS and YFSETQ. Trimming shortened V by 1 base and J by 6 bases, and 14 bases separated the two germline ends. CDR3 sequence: CASSLLGATTEQYF. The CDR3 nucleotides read TGCGCCAGCAGCTTGTTGGGGGCCACTACCGAGCAGTACTTC.

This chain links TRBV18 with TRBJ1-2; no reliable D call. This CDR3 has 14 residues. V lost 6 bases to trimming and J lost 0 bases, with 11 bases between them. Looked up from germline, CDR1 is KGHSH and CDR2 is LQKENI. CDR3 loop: CASSLAGTNYGYTF. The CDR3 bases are TGTGCCAGCTCTCTCGCCGGGACTAACTATGGCTACACCTTC.

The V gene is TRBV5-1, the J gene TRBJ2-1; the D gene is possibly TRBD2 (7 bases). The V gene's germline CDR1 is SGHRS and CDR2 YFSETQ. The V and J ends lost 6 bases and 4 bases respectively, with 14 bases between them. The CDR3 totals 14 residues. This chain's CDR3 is CASNWEGVYNEQFF. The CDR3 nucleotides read TGCGCCAGCAATTGGGAGGGGGTGTACAATGAGCAGTTCTTC. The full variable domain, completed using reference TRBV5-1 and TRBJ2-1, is KAGVTQTPRYLIKTRGQQVTLSCSPISGHRSVSWYQQTPGQGLQFLFEYFSETQRNKGNFPGRFSGRQFSNSRSEMNVSTLELGDSALYLCASNWEGVYNEQFFGPGTRLTVL.

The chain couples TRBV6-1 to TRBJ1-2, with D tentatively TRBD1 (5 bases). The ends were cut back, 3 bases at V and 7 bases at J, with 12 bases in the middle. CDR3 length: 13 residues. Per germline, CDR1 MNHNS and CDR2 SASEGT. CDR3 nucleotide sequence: TGTGCCAGCAGTGAGGCCGGGGGGGTTGGCTACACCTTC. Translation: CASSEAGGVGYTF.

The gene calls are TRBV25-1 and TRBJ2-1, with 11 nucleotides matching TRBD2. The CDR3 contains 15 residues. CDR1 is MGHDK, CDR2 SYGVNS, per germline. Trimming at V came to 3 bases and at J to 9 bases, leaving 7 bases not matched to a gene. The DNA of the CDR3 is TGTGCCAGCAGTGATACTAGCGGGAGCGGGGTTGAGCAGTTCTTC. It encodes CASSDTSGSGVEQFF.

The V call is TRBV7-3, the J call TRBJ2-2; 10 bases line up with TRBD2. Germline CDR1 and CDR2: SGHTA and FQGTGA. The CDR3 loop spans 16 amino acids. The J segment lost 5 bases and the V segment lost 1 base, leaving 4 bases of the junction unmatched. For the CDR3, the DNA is TGTGCCAGCAGCTTAATTGGTAGCGGGGGGACCGGGGAGCTGTTTTTT. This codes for CASSLIGSGGTGELFF.

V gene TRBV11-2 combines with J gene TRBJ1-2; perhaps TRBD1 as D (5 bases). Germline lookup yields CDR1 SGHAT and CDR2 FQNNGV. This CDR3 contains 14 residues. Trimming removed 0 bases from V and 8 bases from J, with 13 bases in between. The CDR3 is CASSLEAGINGYTF. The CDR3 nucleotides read TGTGCCAGCAGCTTAGAGGCAGGGATCAACGGCTACACCTTC. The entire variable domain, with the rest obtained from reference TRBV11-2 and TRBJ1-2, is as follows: EAGVAQSPRYKIIEKRQSVAFWCNPISGHATLYWYQQILGQGPKLLIQFQNNGVVDDSQLPKDRFSAERLKGVDSTLKIQPAKLEDSAVYLCASSLEAGINGYTFGSGTRLTVV.

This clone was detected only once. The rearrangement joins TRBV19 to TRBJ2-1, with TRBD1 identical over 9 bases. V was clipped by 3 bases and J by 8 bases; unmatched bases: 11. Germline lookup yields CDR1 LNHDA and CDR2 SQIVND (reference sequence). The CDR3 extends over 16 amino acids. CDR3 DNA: TGTGCCAGTAGTATGCCCCGGACAGGGGACGCTGATGAGCAGTTCTTC. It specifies CASSMPRTGDADEQFF.